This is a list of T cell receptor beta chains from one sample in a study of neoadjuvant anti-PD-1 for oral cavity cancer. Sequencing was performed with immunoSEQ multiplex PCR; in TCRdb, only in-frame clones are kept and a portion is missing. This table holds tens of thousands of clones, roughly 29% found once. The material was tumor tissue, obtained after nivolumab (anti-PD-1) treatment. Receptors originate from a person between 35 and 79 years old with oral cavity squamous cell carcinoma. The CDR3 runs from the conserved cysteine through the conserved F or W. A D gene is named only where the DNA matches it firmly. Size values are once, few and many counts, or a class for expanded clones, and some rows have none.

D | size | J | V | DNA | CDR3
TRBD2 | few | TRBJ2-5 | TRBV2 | TGTGCCAGCAGTGAACTAGCGGGAGGAGAGACCCAGTACTTC | CASSELAGGETQYF
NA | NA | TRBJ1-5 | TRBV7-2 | TGTGCCAGCAGCTTTTATCAGAGCAATCAGCCCCAGCATTTT | CASSFYQSNQPQHF
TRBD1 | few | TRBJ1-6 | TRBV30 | TGTGCCTGGGGACAGGGGAGGAATTCACCCCTCCACTTT | CAWGQGRNSPLHF
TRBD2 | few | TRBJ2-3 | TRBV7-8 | TGTGCCAGCAGCTTTAGCGGGAGTCTTGGAGATACGCAGTATTTT | CASSFSGSLGDTQYF
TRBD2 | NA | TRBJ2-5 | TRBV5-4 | TGTGCCAGCAACAGCGGGGGGTCCCAAGAGACCCAGTACTTC | CASNSGGSQETQYF
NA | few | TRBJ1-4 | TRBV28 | TGTGCCAGCAGGCCCGGTGGGGAAAAACTGTTTTTT | CASRPGGEKLFF
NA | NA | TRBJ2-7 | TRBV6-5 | TGTGCCAGCAGTCACCAGACTGATTCCTACGAGCAGTACTTC | CASSHQTDSYEQYF
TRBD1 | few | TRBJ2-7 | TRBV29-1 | TGCAGCGTCGCGACAGGGAACGAGCAGTACTTC | CSVATGNEQYF
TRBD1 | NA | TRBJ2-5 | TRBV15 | TGTGCCACCAGCGGGGATCGGACAGGCCAAGAGACCCAGTACTTC | CATSGDRTGQETQYF
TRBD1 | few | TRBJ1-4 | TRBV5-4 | TGTGCCAGCAGCTTGTACAGGGGGCAAGCAACTAATGAAAAACTGTTTTTT | CASSLYRGQATNEKLFF
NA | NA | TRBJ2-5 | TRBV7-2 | TGTGCCGCCTTAGGGCAGGGGCGCCAAGAGACCCAGTACTTC | CAALGQGRQETQYF
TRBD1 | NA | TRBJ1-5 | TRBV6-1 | TGTGCCAGCAGTGCTGACAGGGATCGCAGTCAGCCCCAGCATTTT | CASSADRDRSQPQHF
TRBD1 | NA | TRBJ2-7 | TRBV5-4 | TGTGCCAGCAGCTTGGCAGGGGGACAGTCGTTTTACTTC | CASSLAGGQSFYF
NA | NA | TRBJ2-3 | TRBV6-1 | TGTGCCAGCAGTGAACGTGGACTTGCAGATACGCAGTATTTT | CASSERGLADTQYF
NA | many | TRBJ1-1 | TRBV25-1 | TGTGCCAGCAGTGAAGCGGCGAACACTGAAGCTTTCTTT | CASSEAANTEAFF
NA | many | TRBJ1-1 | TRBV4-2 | TGTGCCAGCAGCCAGGAGTGGGGCACTGAAGCTTTCTTT | CASSQEWGTEAFF
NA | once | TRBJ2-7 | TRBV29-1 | TGCAGCGTTGAAATCTGGGGCCAGAGCTCCTACGAGCAGTACTTC | CSVEIWGQSSYEQYF
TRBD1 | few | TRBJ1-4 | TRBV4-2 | TGTGCCAGCAGCCTAACCCGGGACAGCCGTGAAAAACTGTTTTTT | CASSLTRDSREKLFF
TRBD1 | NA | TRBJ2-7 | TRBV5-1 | TGCGCCAGCAGCTTAGGAGAGGGGGCCCTACAGCAGTACTTC | CASSLGEGALQQYF
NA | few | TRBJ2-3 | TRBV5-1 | TGCGCCAGCAACGGGATCGCTAGCACAGATACGCAGTATTTT | CASNGIASTDTQYF
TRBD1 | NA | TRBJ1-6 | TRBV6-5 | TGTGCCAGCAGATACACAGGGGGTGGATCACCCCTCCACTTT | CASRYTGGGSPLHF
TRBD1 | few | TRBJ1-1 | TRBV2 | TGTGCCAGCAGTGCACGGACAGGAGCTACTGAAGCTTTCTTT | CASSARTGATEAFF
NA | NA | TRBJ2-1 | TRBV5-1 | TGCGCCAGCAGCACGTTGACCCTAGGGCCCTACAATGAGCAGTTCTTC | CASSTLTLGPYNEQFF
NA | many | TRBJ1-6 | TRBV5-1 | TGCGCCAGCAGCTTAGACATCCTGGTGGGTTCACCCCTCCACTTT | CASSLDILVGSPLHF